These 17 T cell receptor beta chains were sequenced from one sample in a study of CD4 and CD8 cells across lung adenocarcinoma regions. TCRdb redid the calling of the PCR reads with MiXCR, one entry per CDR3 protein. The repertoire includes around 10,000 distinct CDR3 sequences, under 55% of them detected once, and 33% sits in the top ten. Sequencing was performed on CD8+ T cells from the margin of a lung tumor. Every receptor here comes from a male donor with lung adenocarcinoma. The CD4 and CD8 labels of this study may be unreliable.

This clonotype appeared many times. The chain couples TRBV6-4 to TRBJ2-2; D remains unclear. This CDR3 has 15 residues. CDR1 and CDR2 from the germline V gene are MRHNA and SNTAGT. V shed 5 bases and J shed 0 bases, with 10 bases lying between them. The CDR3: CASSPGWANTGELFF. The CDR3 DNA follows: TGTGCCAGCAGTCCGGGTTGGGCGAACACCGGGGAGCTGTTTTTT.

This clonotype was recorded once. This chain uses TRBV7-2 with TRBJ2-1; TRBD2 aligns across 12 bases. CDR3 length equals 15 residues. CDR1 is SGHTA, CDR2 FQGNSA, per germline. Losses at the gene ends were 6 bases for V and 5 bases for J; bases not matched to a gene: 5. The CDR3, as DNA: TGTGCCAGCAGGAAAGGACTAGCGGGGAACAATGAGCAGTTCTTC. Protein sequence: CASRKGLAGNNEQFF.

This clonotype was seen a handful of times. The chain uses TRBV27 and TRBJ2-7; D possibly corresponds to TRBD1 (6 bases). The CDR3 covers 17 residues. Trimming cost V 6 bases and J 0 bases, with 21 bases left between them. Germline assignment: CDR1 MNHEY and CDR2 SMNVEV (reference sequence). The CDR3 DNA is TGTGCCAGCAGCCCCTCGCCCGGACAGCGAAGCTCCTACGAGCAGTACTTC. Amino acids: CASSPSPGQRSSYEQYF.

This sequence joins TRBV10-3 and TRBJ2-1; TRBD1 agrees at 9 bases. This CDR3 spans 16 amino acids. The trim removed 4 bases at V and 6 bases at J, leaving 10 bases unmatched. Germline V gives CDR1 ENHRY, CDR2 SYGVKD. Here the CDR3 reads CAISATLGTGPNEQFF. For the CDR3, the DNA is TGTGCCATCAGTGCCACTCTCGGGACAGGGCCCAATGAGCAGTTCTTC.

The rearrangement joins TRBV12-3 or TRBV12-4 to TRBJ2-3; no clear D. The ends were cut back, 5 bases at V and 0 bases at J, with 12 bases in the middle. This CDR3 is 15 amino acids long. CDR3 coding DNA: TGTGCCAGCAGTAGGCGCGTTGGGAGCACAGATACGCAGTATTTT. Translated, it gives CASSRRVGSTDTQYF.

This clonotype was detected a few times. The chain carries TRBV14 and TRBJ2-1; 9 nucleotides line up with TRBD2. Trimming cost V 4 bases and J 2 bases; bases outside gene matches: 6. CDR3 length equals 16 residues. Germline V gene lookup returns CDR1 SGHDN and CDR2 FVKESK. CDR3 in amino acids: CASSPVAGVTYNEQFF. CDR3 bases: TGTGCCAGCAGCCCCGTAGCGGGAGTAACCTACAATGAGCAGTTCTTC.

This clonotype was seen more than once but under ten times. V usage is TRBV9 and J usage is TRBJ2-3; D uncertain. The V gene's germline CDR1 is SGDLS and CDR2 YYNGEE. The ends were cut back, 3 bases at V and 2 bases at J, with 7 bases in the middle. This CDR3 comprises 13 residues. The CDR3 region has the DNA TGTGCCAGCAGCGAGGAGCTCACAGATACGCAGTATTTT. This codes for CASSEELTDTQYF.

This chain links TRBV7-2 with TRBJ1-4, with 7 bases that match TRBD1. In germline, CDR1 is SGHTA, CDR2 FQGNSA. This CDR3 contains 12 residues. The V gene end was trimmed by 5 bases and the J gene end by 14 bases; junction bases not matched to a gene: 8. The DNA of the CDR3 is TGTGCCAGCAGCGCGCGAGACAGGGTCCTGTTTTTT. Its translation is CASSARDRVLFF.

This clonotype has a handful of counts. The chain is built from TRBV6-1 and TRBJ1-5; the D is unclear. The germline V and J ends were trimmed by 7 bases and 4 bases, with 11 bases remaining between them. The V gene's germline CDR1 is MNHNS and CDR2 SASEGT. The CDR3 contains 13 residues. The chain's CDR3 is CASIPTGNQPQHF. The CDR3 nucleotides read TGTGCCAGCATCCCAACGGGGAATCAGCCCCAGCATTTT.

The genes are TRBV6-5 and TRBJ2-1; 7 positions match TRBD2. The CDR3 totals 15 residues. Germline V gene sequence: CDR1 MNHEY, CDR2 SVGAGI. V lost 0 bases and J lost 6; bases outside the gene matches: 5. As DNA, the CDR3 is TGTGCCAGCAGTTACTCAGCGGGGCCCTCCAATGAGCAGTTCTTC. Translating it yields CASSYSAGPSNEQFF.

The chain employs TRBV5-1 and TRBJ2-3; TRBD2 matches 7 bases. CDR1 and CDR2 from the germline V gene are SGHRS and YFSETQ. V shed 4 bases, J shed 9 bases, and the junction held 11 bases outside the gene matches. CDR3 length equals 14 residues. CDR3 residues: CASSGGGSKETQYF. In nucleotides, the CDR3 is TGCGCCAGCAGCGGGGGGGGTAGCAAAGAGACGCAGTATTTT.

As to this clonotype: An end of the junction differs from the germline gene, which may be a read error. The CDR3: CARGFGGGPTETQYF. The DNA for the CDR3 is TGTGCCAGGGGCTTCGGGGGGGGGCCCACAGAGACGCAGTATTTT. The genes are TRBV11-3 and TRBJ2-3, with 8 bases that match TRBD2. This CDR3 has 15 amino acids. Per germline, CDR1 SGHNT and CDR2 YENEEA.

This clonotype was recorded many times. CDR3 sequence (DNA): TGTGCCAGCAGCTCAAATAGCGGGAGTAATAGGAATGAGCAGTTCTTC. This codes for CASSSNSGSNRNEQFF. The V and J genes are TRBV7-3 and TRBJ2-1; 9 bases line up with TRBD2. This CDR3 contains 16 residues. Looked up from germline, CDR1 is SGHTA and CDR2 is FQGTGA. The J segment lost 7 bases and the V segment lost 4 bases, leaving 11 bases of the junction unmatched.

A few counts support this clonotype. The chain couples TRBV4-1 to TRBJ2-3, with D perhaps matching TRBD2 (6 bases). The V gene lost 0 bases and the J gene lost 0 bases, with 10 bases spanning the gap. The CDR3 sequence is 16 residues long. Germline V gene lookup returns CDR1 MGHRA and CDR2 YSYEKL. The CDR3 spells CASSQDGGTSTDTQYF. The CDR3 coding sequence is TGCGCCAGCAGCCAAGATGGAGGGACTAGCACAGATACGCAGTATTTT.

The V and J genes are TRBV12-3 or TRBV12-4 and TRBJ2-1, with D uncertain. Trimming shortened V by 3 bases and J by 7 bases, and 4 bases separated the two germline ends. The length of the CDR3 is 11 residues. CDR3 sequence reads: CASSLGNEQFF. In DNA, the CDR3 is TGTGCCAGCAGTTTGGGGAATGAGCAGTTCTTC.

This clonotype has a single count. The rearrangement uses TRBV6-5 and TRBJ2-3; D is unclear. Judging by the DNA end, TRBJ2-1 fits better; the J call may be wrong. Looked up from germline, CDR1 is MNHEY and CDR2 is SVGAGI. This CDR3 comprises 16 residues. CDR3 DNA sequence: TGTGCCAGCAGTTCAACCAGGCTGCCAAATTACAATGAGCAGTTCTTC. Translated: CASSSTRLPNYNEQFF.

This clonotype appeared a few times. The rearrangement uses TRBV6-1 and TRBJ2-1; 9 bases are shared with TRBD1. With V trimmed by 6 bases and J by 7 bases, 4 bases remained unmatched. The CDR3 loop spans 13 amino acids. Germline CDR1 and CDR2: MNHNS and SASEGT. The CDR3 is CASSRGTGNEQFF. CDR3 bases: TGTGCCAGCAGCCGCGGGACAGGGAATGAGCAGTTCTTC.